These 9 T cell receptor beta chains were all obtained from the same sample, sequenced in a study of cytomegalovirus exposure and HLA in healthy donors. The study ran its PCR with 60 Vbeta and 13 Jbeta primers. Sequencing used immunoSEQ multiplex PCR; TCRdb keeps in-frame clones, though not all of them. The table has more than 95,000 clones, less than 85% seen once. The specimen was PBMCs. The receptors derive from a young woman in good health and CMV-seropositive.

This chain connects TRBV5-1 to TRBJ2-7; TRBD2 aligns across 12 bases. V lost 7 bases to trimming and J lost 11 bases; unmatched junction nucleotides: 13. Per the germline V gene, CDR1 is SGHRS and CDR2 is YFSETQ. This CDR3 has 14 residues. The CDR3 region is CASRQSTSGSREYF. The CDR3, as DNA: TGCGCCAGCCGCCAGTCGACTAGCGGGAGTCGGGAGTACTTC.

As DNA, the CDR3 is TGTGCCAGCAGTTACTCACACAGCACAGATACGCAGTATTTT. Protein sequence: CASSYSHSTDTQYF. The chain employs TRBV6-5 and TRBJ2-3; no clear D gene. The CDR3 is 14 amino acids. V was trimmed by 0 bases and J by 0 bases, leaving 4 bases between them. Germline V gene lookup returns CDR1 MNHEY and CDR2 SVGAGI.

V is TRBV9 and J is TRBJ2-5; 14 bases map to TRBD2. This CDR3 is built from 16 residues. The V gene end was trimmed by 3 bases and the J gene end by 4 bases; junction bases not matched to a gene: 5. CDR1 and CDR2 from the germline V gene are SGDLS and YYNGEE. DNA of the CDR3: TGTGCCAGCAGCGCCGCCGGGACTAGCGGGAGAGAGACCCAGTACTTC. It encodes CASSAAGTSGRETQYF. The full variable domain, with the rest looked up from reference TRBV9 and TRBJ2-5, is DSGVTQTPKHLITATGQRVTLRCSPRSGDLSVYWYQQSLDQGLQFLIQYYNGEERAKGNILERFSAQQFPDLHSELNLSSLELGDSALYFCASSAAGTSGRETQYFGPGTRLLVL.

As regards this clone: Relative to the germline gene, one junction end is altered; a read error may explain this. V gene TRBV6-1 combines with J gene TRBJ2-7; 7 bases are a match to TRBD2. The germline CDR1 and CDR2 sequences are MNHNS and SASEGT. The CDR3 consists of 13 residues. This chain's CDR3 is CASSDGGRAPTNF. DNA for the CDR3: TGTGCCAGCAGTGATGGAGGGAGGGCCCCGACGAACTTC.

This chain joins TRBV2 and TRBJ1-6, with TRBD1 identical over 8 bases. V shed 6 bases and J 6 bases; nucleotides not matched to a gene: 7. The CDR3 is made up of 15 amino acids. The germline CDR1 and CDR2 sequences are SNHLY and FYNNEI. CDR3 sequence (DNA): TGTGCCAGCAGCGCCGACAGGGGTGGTAATTCACCCCTCCACTTT. As protein: CASSADRGGNSPLHF. Complete variable domain (other parts from reference TRBV2 and TRBJ1-6): EPEVTQTPSHQVTQMGQEVILRCVPISNHLYFYWYRQILGQKVEFLVSFYNNEISEKSEIFDDQFSVERPDGSNFTLKIRSTKLEDSAMYFCASSADRGGNSPLHFGNGTRLTVT.

The chain joins TRBV5-1 to TRBJ2-1, with 11 bases aligning to TRBD2. CDR1 and CDR2 (germline): SGHRS, YFSETQ. Unmatched junction bases numbered 12, after V lost 5 bases and J lost 2 bases. CDR3 length equals 18 residues. CDR3 residues: CASRFGTLAGGPYNEQFF. The CDR3 coding sequence is TGCGCCAGCAGGTTTGGGACTCTAGCGGGAGGTCCCTACAATGAGCAGTTCTTC.

The chain couples TRBV28 to TRBJ2-1, with a tentative D call TRBD1 (6 bases). Germline values: CDR1 MDHEN, CDR2 SYDVKM. The germline V and J ends were trimmed by 3 bases and 2 bases, with 11 bases remaining between them. The CDR3 totals 15 residues. The CDR3 nucleotides read TGTGCCAGCAGTTTTCAGGGGTTTCCCTACAATGAGCAGTTCTTC. This translates into CASSFQGFPYNEQFF.

CDR3 sequence (DNA): TGCGCCAGCAGCTCTAATCTAGGAGATGAGCAGTTCTTC. Amino acid sequence: CASSSNLGDEQFF. This chain connects TRBV5-1 to TRBJ2-1, with D unclear. Trimming shortened V by 3 bases and J by 8 bases, and 12 bases separated the two germline ends. The germline gives CDR1 SGHRS, CDR2 YFSETQ. There are 13 residues in the CDR3.

The gene calls are TRBV19 and TRBJ2-5; 10 nucleotides line up with TRBD1. The J segment lost 5 bases and the V segment lost 6 bases, leaving 9 bases of the junction unmatched. CDR1 is LNHDA, CDR2 SQIVND, per germline (reference sequence). This CDR3 has 15 residues. The CDR3 protein is CASSDLGQGQETQYF. CDR3 DNA: TGTGCCAGTAGCGACCTGGGACAGGGGCAGGAGACCCAGTACTTC.